This T cell receptor (beta chain) was recovered during a study of cytomegalovirus exposure and HLA in healthy donors. 13 Jbeta primers and 60 Vbeta primers were used for the PCR. Generated by immunoSEQ multiplex PCR, the TCRdb table keeps only in-frame clones and is missing some. The sample holds fewer than 200,000 clones, approximately 70% seen once. CDR3 length: 19 residues. Germline CDR1 and CDR2: MDHEN and SYDVKM. V dropped 8 bases and J dropped 0; count of bases not matched to a gene: 13. Sequenced input: PBMCs. The TCR originated in a woman aged 40 to 50 in good health and CMV-seropositive. This rearrangement joins TRBV28 to TRBJ2-1; 13 bases fit TRBD2. Written as DNA, the CDR3 is TGTGCCAGCGCATCCTCGAGGACTAGCGGGAGACGCTCCTACAATGAGCAGTTCTTC. This codes for CASASSRTSGRRSYNEQFF.